This is a list of T cell receptor beta chains from one sample in a study of breast tumors, draining lymph nodes, adjacent tissues. MiXCR, applied by TCRdb to the multiplex PCR reads, yields one record per CDR3 protein. This table holds 25,000 or so distinct CDR3 sequences, 60% to 70% found once. Sequencing was carried out using tumor-adjacent breast tissue. The receptors were gathered from a female donor with breast cancer. Some clones in this sample may be carry-over from other donors' samples. Both conserved end residues are part of each CDR3. D genes are given only for firm matches. Where a row states a size, it is once, few, many or the class of an expanded clone; other rows omit it.

d_call: .; v_call: TRBV10-3; clone_size: .; j_call: TRBJ2-3; cdr3_aa: CASISGTGTDTQYF; cdr3_nt: TGTGCCAGCATTTCCGGGACGGGGACAGATACGCAGTATTTT
d_call: .; v_call: TRBV6-1; clone_size: .; j_call: TRBJ2-2; cdr3_aa: CASSGQGAGELFF; cdr3_nt: TGTGCCAGCAGTGGGCAGGGCGCCGGGGAGCTGTTTTTT
d_call: .; v_call: TRBV4-1; clone_size: .; j_call: TRBJ2-3; cdr3_aa: CASSQDVAARRDTQYF; cdr3_nt: TGCGCCAGCAGCCAAGATGTAGCGGCGAGGAGGGATACGCAGTATTTT
d_call: .; v_call: TRBV20-1; clone_size: many; j_call: TRBJ1-5; cdr3_aa: CSASGRGRNQPQHF; cdr3_nt: TGCAGTGCTTCAGGGAGGGGGAGAAATCAGCCCCAGCATTTT
d_call: TRBD2; v_call: TRBV5-4; clone_size: .; j_call: TRBJ2-7; cdr3_aa: CASSILAGAYEQYF; cdr3_nt: TGTGCCAGCAGCATACTAGCGGGAGCCTACGAGCAGTACTTC
d_call: TRBD1; v_call: TRBV15; clone_size: .; j_call: TRBJ2-7; cdr3_aa: CATSRTGNSYEQYF; cdr3_nt: TGTGCCACCAGCAGGACAGGGAACTCCTACGAGCAGTACTTC
d_call: .; v_call: TRBV20-1; clone_size: .; j_call: TRBJ2-5; cdr3_aa: CSARAGGGGIQETQYF; cdr3_nt: TGCAGTGCTAGAGCCGGGGGTGGGGGGATCCAAGAGACCCAGTACTTC
d_call: TRBD2; v_call: TRBV20-1; clone_size: .; j_call: TRBJ2-1; cdr3_aa: CSAKQPGLGHEQFF; cdr3_nt: TGCAGTGCAAAACAACCGGGACTAGGGCATGAGCAGTTCTTC
d_call: .; v_call: TRBV5-5; clone_size: once; j_call: TRBJ2-3; cdr3_aa: CASSLVGGEADTQYF; cdr3_nt: TGTGCCAGCAGCTTGGTTGGAGGGGAAGCAGATACGCAGTATTTT
d_call: .; v_call: TRBV15; clone_size: .; j_call: TRBJ2-7; cdr3_aa: CATSRDPNYEQYF; cdr3_nt: TGTGCCACCAGCAGAGATCCGAACTACGAGCAGTACTTC
d_call: TRBD1; v_call: TRBV12-3/TRBV12-4; clone_size: medium-sized; j_call: TRBJ1-6; cdr3_aa: CASSLTGGQTPLHF; cdr3_nt: TGTGCCAGCAGTCTCACAGGGGGCCAAACACCCCTCCACTTT
d_call: .; v_call: TRBV12-3/TRBV12-4; clone_size: .; j_call: TRBJ1-3; cdr3_aa: CASSLSSGGNTIYF; cdr3_nt: TGTGCCAGCAGTTTATCTTCGGGGGGAAACACCATATATTTT
d_call: .; v_call: TRBV28; clone_size: few; j_call: TRBJ2-3; cdr3_aa: CASSLYGGNTDTQYF; cdr3_nt: TGTGCCAGCAGTTTATACGGGGGCAACACAGATACGCAGTATTTT
d_call: .; v_call: TRBV7-2; clone_size: .; j_call: TRBJ2-7; cdr3_aa: CASSLASRGYEQYF; cdr3_nt: TGTGCCAGCAGCTTAGCGTCACGTGGATACGAGCAGTACTTC
d_call: TRBD2; v_call: TRBV5-1; clone_size: few; j_call: TRBJ2-3; cdr3_aa: CASSLATSGGTDTQYF; cdr3_nt: TGCGCCAGCAGCTTGGCTACTAGCGGGGGGACAGATACGCAGTATTTT
d_call: .; v_call: TRBV19; clone_size: .; j_call: TRBJ2-6; cdr3_aa: CASLRVTGANVLTF; cdr3_nt: TGTGCCAGTCTTCGGGTTACTGGGGCCAACGTCCTGACTTTC
d_call: .; v_call: TRBV7-6; clone_size: .; j_call: TRBJ2-5; cdr3_aa: CASSLTGGGETQYF; cdr3_nt: TGTGCCAGCAGCTTAACAGGGGGGGGGGAGACCCAGTACTTC
d_call: .; v_call: TRBV6-1; clone_size: .; j_call: TRBJ1-3; cdr3_aa: CASRRGGGSGNTIYF; cdr3_nt: TGTGCCAGCAGGAGGGGGGGAGGCTCTGGAAACACCATATATTTT
d_call: .; v_call: TRBV5-1; clone_size: .; j_call: TRBJ1-2; cdr3_aa: CASRRGGDYGYTF; cdr3_nt: TGCGCCAGCAGGAGAGGCGGGGACTATGGCTACACCTTC
d_call: .; v_call: TRBV6-4; clone_size: .; j_call: TRBJ1-5; cdr3_aa: CASTLPHPQHF; cdr3_nt: TGTGCCAGCACCCTACCCCATCCCCAGCATTTT
d_call: .; v_call: TRBV6-1; clone_size: .; j_call: TRBJ1-5; cdr3_aa: CASSEGSSGNQPQHF; cdr3_nt: TGTGCCAGCAGTGAAGGCTCTTCAGGTAATCAGCCCCAGCATTTT
d_call: .; v_call: TRBV2; clone_size: .; j_call: TRBJ2-6; cdr3_aa: CASSELSGANVLTF; cdr3_nt: TGTGCCAGCAGTGAACTTTCTGGGGCCAACGTCCTGACTTTC
d_call: .; v_call: TRBV7-3; clone_size: many; j_call: TRBJ2-3; cdr3_aa: CASSFKPSVTAADTQYF; cdr3_nt: TGTGCCAGCAGCTTTAAACCTAGCGTCACCGCAGCAGATACGCAGTATTTT
d_call: .; v_call: TRBV24-1; clone_size: once; j_call: TRBJ2-1; cdr3_aa: CATSDLQSTNYNEQFF; cdr3_nt: TGTGCCACCAGTGATTTGCAAAGTACCAACTACAATGAGCAGTTCTTC
d_call: .; v_call: TRBV11-2; clone_size: many; j_call: TRBJ2-6; cdr3_aa: CASSLEQPGANVLTF; cdr3_nt: TGTGCCAGCAGCTTAGAACAACCTGGGGCCAACGTCCTGACTTTC
d_call: TRBD2; v_call: TRBV7-9; clone_size: .; j_call: TRBJ2-2; cdr3_aa: CASSPSGSTGELFF; cdr3_nt: TGTGCCAGCAGCCCTAGCGGGTCCACCGGGGAGCTGTTTTTT
d_call: TRBD1; v_call: TRBV13; clone_size: .; j_call: TRBJ2-7; cdr3_aa: CASSPRDSYEQYF; cdr3_nt: TGTGCCAGCAGCCCCCGGGACAGCTACGAGCAGTACTTC
d_call: TRBD1; v_call: TRBV12-3/TRBV12-4; clone_size: .; j_call: TRBJ1-5; cdr3_aa: CASSHGTGNQPQHF; cdr3_nt: TGTGCCAGCAGCCACGGGACAGGCAATCAGCCCCAGCATTTT
d_call: TRBD2; v_call: TRBV2; clone_size: .; j_call: TRBJ2-3; cdr3_aa: CASKIRGTSGSTDTQYF; cdr3_nt: TGTGCCAGTAAAATCCGGGGGACTAGCGGTAGCACAGATACGCAGTATTTT
d_call: .; v_call: TRBV6-1; clone_size: once; j_call: TRBJ2-7; cdr3_aa: CASSEQAGLSYEQYF; cdr3_nt: TGTGCCAGCAGTGAACAGGCGGGCCTCTCCTACGAGCAGTACTTC
d_call: TRBD2; v_call: TRBV6-6; clone_size: .; j_call: TRBJ2-1; cdr3_aa: CASSFSTGLAGEQFF; cdr3_nt: TGTGCCAGCAGTTTTTCCACGGGACTAGCCGGTGAGCAGTTCTTC
d_call: .; v_call: TRBV15; clone_size: .; j_call: TRBJ2-3; cdr3_aa: CATSTLGGISTDTQYF; cdr3_nt: TGTGCCACCAGCACCCTGGGGGGAATCAGCACAGATACGCAGTATTTT
d_call: .; v_call: TRBV11-3; clone_size: few; j_call: TRBJ1-5; cdr3_aa: CASSLGDGSNQPQHF; cdr3_nt: TGTGCCAGCAGCTTAGGTGACGGTAGCAATCAGCCCCAGCATTTT
d_call: .; v_call: TRBV29-1; clone_size: .; j_call: TRBJ2-1; cdr3_aa: CSVAHNEQFF; cdr3_nt: TGCAGCGTTGCTCACAATGAGCAGTTCTTC
d_call: .; v_call: TRBV20-1; clone_size: .; j_call: TRBJ1-3; cdr3_aa: CSARTGGGNTIYF; cdr3_nt: TGCAGTGCCCGTACGGGCGGTGGAAACACCATATATTTT
d_call: .; v_call: TRBV11-1; clone_size: .; j_call: TRBJ2-2; cdr3_aa: CASSLYGDGELFF; cdr3_nt: TGTGCCAGCAGCTTATATGGTGACGGGGAGCTGTTTTTT
d_call: .; v_call: TRBV12-3/TRBV12-4; clone_size: many; j_call: TRBJ2-3; cdr3_aa: CASSLLSGADTQYF; cdr3_nt: TGTGCCAGCAGTTTACTGAGTGGTGCAGATACGCAGTATTTT
d_call: .; v_call: TRBV20-1; clone_size: .; j_call: TRBJ2-3; cdr3_aa: CSAPVGTDTQYF; cdr3_nt: TGCAGTGCTCCGGTAGGCACAGATACGCAGTATTTT
d_call: TRBD1; v_call: TRBV6-1; clone_size: .; j_call: TRBJ2-6; cdr3_aa: CASSPGQGASGANVLTF; cdr3_nt: TGTGCCAGCAGTCCGGGACAGGGGGCTTCTGGGGCCAACGTCCTGACTTTC
d_call: .; v_call: TRBV2; clone_size: once; j_call: TRBJ2-3; cdr3_aa: CASRGTTSTDTQYF; cdr3_nt: TGTGCCAGCAGGGGGACAACGTCCACAGATACGCAGTATTTT
d_call: .; v_call: TRBV2; clone_size: .; j_call: TRBJ2-1; cdr3_aa: CASWVGLAGVNEQFF; cdr3_nt: TGTGCCAGCTGGGTTGGTCTAGCCGGGGTCAATGAGCAGTTCTTC